These 29 T cell receptor beta chains originate from one sample sequenced in a study of CD8+ T cells in alopecia areata. The treatment: oral pan-JAK inhibitor, 5-10 mg twice daily. Extracted from the samples, RNA was reverse transcribed into cDNA to serve as the sequencing template. Clones were sequenced by immunoSEQ multiplex PCR, and TCRdb holds only the in-frame ones, with some missing. The data hold roughly 220,000 clones, with around two fifths observed a single time. Specimen: CD4+ T cells sorted from blood, collected between weeks 30 and 35, from a patient treated with tofacitinib. These receptors were obtained from a human donor with alopecia areata.

This chain connects TRBV29-1 to TRBJ2-1; D remains ambiguous. CDR3 length equals 10 residues. CDR1 is SQVTM and CDR2 is ANQGSEA in the germline V gene. Trimming took 4 bases from V and 4 from J, leaving 2 bases between them. CDR3 loop: CSVVYNEQFF. The CDR3 nucleotides read TGCAGCGTTGTGTACAATGAGCAGTTCTTC.

The chain has TRBV11-2 and TRBJ2-1; D is unresolved. Per germline, CDR1 SGHAT and CDR2 FQNNGV. Between the trimmed V and J ends, which lost 3 bases and 0 bases, there was a span of 6 bases. This CDR3 is built from 14 residues. CDR3 bases: TGTGCCAGCAGCTTCCGGGCCTCCTACAATGAGCAGTTCTTC. Amino acids: CASSFRASYNEQFF.

This chain links TRBV27 with TRBJ2-3; 10 bases are a match to TRBD1. Germline loops: CDR1 MNHEY, CDR2 SMNVEV (reference sequence). The CDR3 covers 16 residues. V dropped 5 bases and J dropped 0; count of bases not matched to a gene: 5. The CDR3 sequence: CASSLGTGASTDTQYF. In DNA form, the CDR3 reads TGTGCCAGCAGTCTCGGGACAGGGGCGAGCACAGATACGCAGTATTTT.

The chain is built from TRBV7-3 and TRBJ2-2; no definite D call. There are 15 residues in the CDR3. With 3 bases removed from V and 0 bases from J, the gap between germline ends came to 8 bases. The germline CDR1 and CDR2 sequences are SGHTA and FQGTGA. The chain's CDR3 is CASSLRATNTGELFF. The CDR3 DNA sequence: TGTGCCAGCAGCTTGAGAGCAACGAACACCGGGGAGCTGTTTTTT.

The V and J genes are TRBV5-1 and TRBJ2-1, with D maybe TRBD2 (6 bases). This CDR3 region has 12 residues. V gave up 4 bases and J gave up 10 bases, with 12 bases separating them. Germline V lookup: CDR1 SGHRS, CDR2 YFSETQ. The CDR3 loop is CASSRTSSEQFF. CDR3 DNA: TGCGCCAGCAGCCGTACTAGCTCCGAGCAGTTCTTC. Filled out from reference TRBV5-1 and TRBJ2-1, the complete variable domain reads KAGVTQTPRYLIKTRGQQVTLSCSPISGHRSVSWYQQTPGQGLQFLFEYFSETQRNKGNFPGRFSGRQFSNSRSEMNVSTLELGDSALYLCASSRTSSEQFFGPGTRLTVL.

CDR3 in DNA: TGTGCCAGCAGGACAGGCCAAGGAAACACCATATATTTT. It encodes CASRTGQGNTIYF. The V gene is TRBV2, the J gene TRBJ1-3; TRBD1 is a possible D gene (6 bases). Germline V lookup: CDR1 SNHLY, CDR2 FYNNEI. CDR3 length equals 13 residues. The V end was cut by 6 bases, the J end by 4 bases, with 10 bases between.

The V gene is TRBV10-3, the J gene TRBJ1-5, with D uncertain. With 0 bases removed from V and 0 bases from J, the gap between germline ends came to 9 bases. The CDR3 spans 16 residues. CDR1 is ENHRY and CDR2 is SYGVKD in the germline V gene. The CDR3 here is CAISESRGNSNQPQHF. CDR3 nucleotide sequence: TGTGCCATCAGTGAGTCGAGAGGTAATAGCAATCAGCCCCAGCATTTT.

There are a few counts of this clone. This chain connects TRBV5-8 to TRBJ1-5; 11 positions agree with TRBD1. The V gene's germline CDR1 is SGHTS and CDR2 YDEGEE. After removal of 5 bases from V and 5 bases from J, the junction contained 6 bases not matched to a gene. The CDR3 covers 15 residues. The CDR3 here is CASSPGTGGYQPQHF. Here the CDR3 DNA reads TGTGCCAGCAGTCCCGGGACAGGGGGTTATCAGCCCCAGCATTTT.

The chain recombines TRBV30 with TRBJ2-1, with TRBD2 matching 11 bases. There are 16 residues in the CDR3. Per germline, CDR1 GTSNPN and CDR2 SVGIG (reference sequence). The trim removed 1 base at V and 3 bases at J, leaving 5 bases unmatched. The chain's CDR3 is CAWSGPTSGGYNEQFF. CDR3 sequence (DNA): TGTGCCTGGAGTGGCCCAACTAGCGGGGGCTACAATGAGCAGTTCTTC.

The V and J genes are TRBV7-2 and TRBJ1-6, with D possibly being TRBD1 (6 bases). V lost 4 bases and J 9 bases, leaving 16 bases between the germline ends. The CDR3 is 15 amino acids. Germline values: CDR1 SGHTA, CDR2 FQGNSA. The CDR3 nucleotides read TGTGCCAGCAGCTCGGGGGGGCGTGCTAGTTCACCCCTCCACTTT. Amino acids: CASSSGGRASSPLHF.

This clone was seen ten or more times. The V and J genes are TRBV5-5 and TRBJ2-1; possible D gene TRBD2, 6 bases. The CDR3 is 15 amino acids. The V end was cut by 2 bases, the J end by 0 bases, with 9 bases between. CDR1 is SGHKS and CDR2 is YYEKEE in the germline V gene (reference sequence). CDR3 nucleotides: TGTGCCAGCAGCTTTAGCGGAACCTCCTACAATGAGCAGTTCTTC. Protein sequence: CASSFSGTSYNEQFF. Based on the CDR3 plus reference TRBV5-5 and TRBJ2-1, the full variable domain is DAGVTQSPTHLIKTRGQQVTLRCSPISGHKSVSWYQQVLGQGPQFIFQYYEKEERGRGNFPDRFSARQFPNYSSELNVNALLLGDSALYLCASSFSGTSYNEQFFGPGTRLTVL.

This chain uses TRBV7-2 with TRBJ2-2; D is unresolved. This CDR3 is 11 amino acids long. Per germline, CDR1 SGHTA and CDR2 FQGNSA. V lost 5 bases and J 3 bases, leaving 1 base between the germline ends. DNA of the CDR3: TGTGCCAGCAGCCACACCGGGGAGCTGTTTTTT. It translates to CASSHTGELFF. Supplemented by reference TRBV7-2 and TRBJ2-2, the full variable domain reads GAGVSQSPSNKVTEKGKDVELRCDPISGHTALYWYRQSLGQGLEFLIYFQGNSAPDKSGLPSDRFSAERTGGSVSTLTIQRTQQEDSAVYLCASSHTGELFFGEGSRLTVL.

The genes are TRBV30 and TRBJ2-3; tentative D call: TRBD1 (6 bases). The CDR3 totals 13 residues. Trimming left V 3 bases short and J 5 bases short, with 12 bases between. Germline V gene lookup returns CDR1 GTSNPN and CDR2 SVGIG (reference sequence). CDR3 sequence reads: CAWSRGTQDTQYF. The CDR3 DNA is TGTGCCTGGAGCAGGGGCACACAAGATACGCAGTATTTT.

This clone occurred a few times. Distinct nucleotide sequences in the sample also encode this CDR3. This chain joins TRBV5-1 and TRBJ2-7; D is possibly TRBD1 (5 bases). Trimming removed 0 bases at V and 7 bases at J, with 5 bases between. CDR1 and CDR2 (germline): SGHRS, YFSETQ. The CDR3 contains 11 residues. The chain's CDR3 is CASSLAGEQYF. The DNA for the CDR3 is TGCGCCAGCAGCTTGGCAGGGGAGCAGTACTTC.

This clone has only a few counts. The chain carries TRBV7-6 and TRBJ2-3; 15 bases match TRBD2. The V segment lost 4 bases and the J segment 3 bases; nucleotides outside the gene matches: 8. CDR1 SGHVS and CDR2 FNYEAQ come from the germline V gene. The CDR3 is 18 residues long. The CDR3 region is CASSSRTSGRAGTDTQYF. Written as DNA, the CDR3 is TGTGCCAGCAGCTCTAGGACTAGCGGGAGGGCCGGGACAGATACGCAGTATTTT.

V and J are TRBV7-9 and TRBJ2-3; D is uncertain. V lost 5 bases, J lost 0 bases, and 3 bases lay in between. This CDR3 comprises 12 residues. CDR1 and CDR2 (germline): SEHNR, FQNEAQ (reference sequence). CDR3 protein: CASSRSTDTQYF. Written as DNA, the CDR3 is TGTGCCAGCAGCCGTAGCACAGATACGCAGTATTTT. The whole variable domain, filled in from reference TRBV7-9 and TRBJ2-3, reads DTGVSQNPRHKITKRGQNVTFRCDPISEHNRLYWYRQTLGQGPEFLTYFQNEAQLEKSRLLSDRFSAERPKGSFSTLEIQRTEQGDSAMYLCASSRSTDTQYFGPGTRLTVL.

V is TRBV29-1 and J is TRBJ1-2; D is uncertain. Trimming left V 1 base short and J 0 bases short, with 9 bases between. This CDR3 comprises 14 residues. The germline CDR1 and CDR2 sequences are SQVTM and ANQGSEA. DNA of the CDR3: TGCAGCGTTGAAGCCCTGCTAACTAACTATGGCTACACCTTC. It translates to CSVEALLTNYGYTF.

This clone was counted ten times or more. Here the CDR3 DNA reads TGCAGTGCTCTTACTAGCTACGAGCAGTACTTC. Translation gives CSALTSYEQYF. The chain recombines TRBV20-1 with TRBJ2-7; D is perhaps TRBD2 (5 bases). CDR1 and CDR2 from the germline V gene are DFQATT and SNEGSKA (reference sequence). This CDR3 region has 11 residues. The V end lost 5 bases, the J end lost 3 bases, and 8 bases lay between the germline ends.

This clone was seen more than once but under ten times. CDR3 sequence reads: CSVEELGKRVQGSEAFF. CDR3 nucleotide sequence: TGCAGCGTTGAAGAATTGGGGAAGAGGGTACAGGGTTCTGAAGCTTTCTTT. V is TRBV29-1 and J is TRBJ1-1; tentative D call: TRBD1 (6 bases). Germline CDR1 reads SQVTM; CDR2 reads ANQGSEA. The CDR3 runs to 17 residues. V was cut by 0 bases and J by 6 bases, with 23 bases left in between.

The table lists this clone with a few counts. The chain links TRBV11-2 to TRBJ2-4; D is ambiguous. The ends were cut back, 5 bases at V and 7 bases at J, with 9 bases in the middle. This CDR3 is 12 amino acids long. Germline values: CDR1 SGHAT, CDR2 FQNNGV. The CDR3 is CASSGTPNIQYF. Here the CDR3 DNA reads TGTGCCAGCAGCGGAACCCCCAACATTCAGTACTTC.

The V gene is TRBV29-1, the J gene TRBJ1-2; TRBD1 is a possible D gene (5 bases). Per germline, CDR1 SQVTM and CDR2 ANQGSEA. This CDR3 has 14 residues. Trimming removed 6 bases at V and 2 bases at J, with 16 bases between. The CDR3 nucleotides read TGCAGCGTAGCTTCAAGGGGATCGAACTATGGCTACACCTTC. Translation: CSVASRGSNYGYTF.

This chain joins TRBV11-3 and TRBJ2-2; D gene unclear. The germline gives CDR1 SGHNT, CDR2 YENEEA. The CDR3 extends over 14 amino acids. V lost 5 bases and J 8 bases, leaving 15 bases between the germline ends. CDR3 coding DNA: TGTGCCAGCAGCAGGGAACCCCGAACGGGGGAGCTGTTTTTT. Protein sequence: CASSREPRTGELFF.

The sample holds a few counts of this clone. The V and J genes are TRBV11-2 and TRBJ2-3, with TRBD2 matching 9 bases. CDR1 is SGHAT, CDR2 FQNNGV, per germline. Trimming cost V 1 base and J 7 bases; bases outside gene matches: 6. The CDR3 length is 15 residues. CDR3 residues: CASSLARGGYNTQYF. In nucleotides, the CDR3 is TGTGCCAGCAGCTTAGCGCGGGGGGGCTATAATACGCAGTATTTT.

This chain uses TRBV19 with TRBJ2-2; TRBD2 is a possible D gene (5 bases). This CDR3 is built from 15 residues. Trimming stripped 3 bases from V and 5 bases from J, with 13 bases between. The germline V gene has CDR1 LNHDA and CDR2 SQIVND (reference sequence). Written as DNA, the CDR3 is TGTGCCAGTAGTATCGGGGAAACGGGGACCGGGGAGCTGTTTTTT. Amino acids: CASSIGETGTGELFF.

The chain carries TRBV7-3 and TRBJ2-2, with D possibly matching TRBD1 (6 bases). The CDR3 has 14 residues. Germline V gives CDR1 SGHTA, CDR2 FQGTGA. Trimming shortened V by 5 bases and J by 3 bases, and 10 bases separated the two germline ends. The CDR3 DNA is TGTGCCAGCAGCCCCCAGGGGCACACCGGGGAGCTGTTTTTT. Amino acids: CASSPQGHTGELFF.

V is TRBV5-1 and J is TRBJ2-7, with D perhaps matching TRBD1 or TRBD2 (5 bases each). With 2 bases removed from V and 2 bases from J, the gap between germline ends came to 11 bases. This CDR3 spans 14 amino acids. CDR1 is SGHRS and CDR2 is YFSETQ in the germline V gene. CDR3 residues: CASSFLGVTYEQYF. The CDR3 DNA reads as TGCGCCAGCAGCTTCTTGGGGGTTACCTACGAGCAGTACTTC.

CDR3 region: CASSLGSGSPYEQYF. In nucleotides, the CDR3 is TGTGCCAGCAGCTTAGGCAGCGGGAGCCCCTACGAGCAGTACTTC. V is TRBV7-2 and J is TRBJ2-7; 8 nucleotides line up with TRBD2. CDR1 and CDR2 from the germline V gene are SGHTA and FQGNSA. Germline trimming cut 1 base from V and 2 bases from J; bases unmatched to any gene: 4. This CDR3 is built from 15 residues.

The V and J genes are TRBV30 and TRBJ1-3, with TRBD1 as a possible D gene (5 bases). Germline V lookup: CDR1 GTSNPN, CDR2 SVGIG (reference sequence). The CDR3 contains 14 residues. The germline V and J ends were trimmed by 2 bases and 0 bases, with 8 bases remaining between them. The CDR3 nucleotides are TGTGCCTGGAGTCCAGGGAGCTCTGGAAACACCATATATTTT. It is translated as CAWSPGSSGNTIYF.

This clone was detected only a few times. V and J are TRBV10-3 and TRBJ1-6; 9 positions match TRBD1. The germline gives CDR1 ENHRY, CDR2 SYGVKD. The CDR3 is made up of 16 amino acids. Trimming cost V 10 bases and J 2 bases; bases outside gene matches: 9. CDR3 nucleotide sequence: TGTGCCACCCGGACAGGGGTACTGACCTATAATTCACCCCTCCACTTT. It translates to CATRTGVLTYNSPLHF.